The 13 T cell receptor beta chains given below trace back to one sample, sequenced in a study of T cell responses to AZD1222 COVID-19 vaccine. Profiling relied on immunoSEQ multiplex PCR, and the TCRdb table lists in-frame clones only, not all of them. The sample shows roughly 170,000 clones, 90% of them seen only once. Sample: peripheral blood, taken on day 0 of AZD1222 vaccination. Receptors were obtained from an adult in good health.

CDR3 sequence (DNA): TGTGCCAGCAGCCCCCCGGGACAGGGGGCCCTCTACACTGAAGCTTTCTTT. Protein product: CASSPPGQGALYTEAFF. The chain has TRBV5-4 and TRBJ1-1, with TRBD1 matching over 12 bases. CDR3 length equals 17 residues. Germline-derived CDR1 and CDR2 are SGHNT and YYREEE (reference sequence). V trimming: 4 bases; J trimming: 3 bases; junction bases outside the gene matches: 10.

This chain uses TRBV4-3 with TRBJ2-2, with D uncertain. Trimming removed 1 base from V and 5 bases from J, with 14 bases in between. Germline CDR1 reads LGHNA; CDR2 reads YSLEER. The CDR3 consists of 16 residues. The CDR3: CASSQVTRAATGELFF. CDR3 sequence (DNA): TGCGCCAGCAGCCAAGTTACCCGGGCCGCGACCGGGGAGCTGTTTTTT.

The chain recombines TRBV12-3 or TRBV12-4 with TRBJ1-1; D unresolved. There are 10 residues in the CDR3. V was trimmed by 8 bases and J by 1 base, leaving 2 bases between them. The DNA of the CDR3 is TGTGCCAGCGGGAACACTGAAGCTTTCTTT. Residues: CASGNTEAFF.

The gene calls are TRBV19 and TRBJ2-5, with 13 bases identical to TRBD2. J was trimmed by 5 bases and V by 4 bases; bases with no gene match: 7. CDR3 length equals 16 residues. The germline V gene encodes CDR1 LNHDA and CDR2 SQIVND (reference sequence). This CDR3 is CASSKLAGGQGETQYF. CDR3 coding DNA: TGTGCCAGTAGTAAACTAGCGGGGGGGCAAGGGGAGACCCAGTACTTC.

V and J are TRBV4-3 and TRBJ2-7; 11 bases are shared with TRBD2. This CDR3 is built from 15 residues. The V gene end was trimmed by 3 bases and the J gene end by 0 bases; junction bases not matched to a gene: 1. Germline CDR1 and CDR2: LGHNA and YSLEER. CDR3 in DNA: TGCGCCAGCAGCCACGGGACTAGCGGCTCCTACGAGCAGTACTTC. Translated, it gives CASSHGTSGSYEQYF.

The rearrangement uses TRBV7-9 and TRBJ2-7, with D hard to call. The germline V gene encodes CDR1 SEHNR and CDR2 FQNEAQ (reference sequence). V lost 0 bases, J lost 8 bases, and 8 bases lay in between. The CDR3 is 12 amino acids. The CDR3 here is CASSLAGRQQYF. The DNA for the CDR3 is TGTGCCAGCAGCTTAGCTGGCAGACAGCAGTACTTC.

The chain carries TRBV27 and TRBJ1-2, with 7 positions matching TRBD1. Looked up from germline, CDR1 is MNHEY and CDR2 is SMNVEV (reference sequence). CDR3 length equals 16 residues. V trimming: 5 bases; J trimming: 4 bases; junction bases outside the gene matches: 13. CDR3 protein: CASSPTSGTDIYGYTF. CDR3 bases: TGTGCCAGCAGTCCCACCTCCGGGACAGACATCTATGGCTACACCTTC.

The gene calls are TRBV27 and TRBJ2-2, with D unclear. From germline, CDR1 is MNHEY and CDR2 SMNVEV (reference sequence). V was trimmed by 7 bases and J by 1 base, leaving 10 bases between them. The CDR3 runs to 14 residues. CDR3 loop: CASNIGQNTGELFF. The CDR3 DNA is TGTGCCAGCAATATAGGCCAGAACACCGGGGAGCTGTTTTTT.

This chain joins TRBV7-9 and TRBJ1-1, with 8 positions matching TRBD1. The CDR3 loop spans 13 amino acids. Per germline, CDR1 SEHNR and CDR2 FQNEAQ (reference sequence). With 4 bases clipped from V and 5 bases from J, the junction kept 3 bases outside the gene matches. CDR3 protein: CASSSTGVTEAFF. The CDR3 DNA reads as TGTGCCAGCAGCTCGACAGGGGTAACTGAAGCTTTCTTT.

The chain joins TRBV19 to TRBJ1-2; D perhaps matches TRBD1 (6 bases). The CDR3 sequence is 12 residues long. Trimming took 7 bases from V and 6 from J, leaving 12 bases between them. The germline V gene has CDR1 LNHDA and CDR2 SQIVND (reference sequence). The CDR3 bases are TGTGCCAGTATAGGGCAGGGGCATGGCTACACCTTC. It specifies CASIGQGHGYTF.

V usage is TRBV18 and J usage is TRBJ2-7, with D possibly being TRBD1 or TRBD2 (5 bases each). Germline CDR1 and CDR2: KGHSH and LQKENI. This CDR3 contains 13 residues. Deletions cut 1 base from V and 9 bases from J, with 13 bases between. CDR3 nucleotide sequence: TGTGCCAGCTCACCACAGCGGCCCCAGGGGCAGTACTTC. This codes for CASSPQRPQGQYF.

The V call is TRBV5-6, the J call TRBJ1-5; D is perhaps TRBD1 (6 bases). The germline gives CDR1 SGHDT, CDR2 YYEEEE. V gave up 3 bases and J gave up 4 bases, with 11 bases separating them. The CDR3 is 14 residues long. In nucleotides, the CDR3 is TGTGCCAGCAGCTCCGGGACAAAGAATCAGCCCCAGCATTTT. Encoded protein: CASSSGTKNQPQHF. Full variable domain (rest looked up from reference TRBV5-6 and TRBJ1-5): DAGVTQSPTHLIKTRGQQVTLRCSPKSGHDTVSWYQQALGQGPQFIFQYYEEEERQRGNFPDRFSGHQFPNYSSELNVNALLLGDSALYLCASSSGTKNQPQHFGDGTRLSIL.

The chain couples TRBV9 to TRBJ1-2; no definite D call. This CDR3 contains 12 residues. V shed 0 bases and J shed 5 bases, with 5 bases lying between them. Germline V gene sequence: CDR1 SGDLS, CDR2 YYNGEE. The CDR3 DNA follows: TGTGCCAGCAGCGTAGATGGGTATGGCTACACCTTC. It yields the protein CASSVDGYGYTF.